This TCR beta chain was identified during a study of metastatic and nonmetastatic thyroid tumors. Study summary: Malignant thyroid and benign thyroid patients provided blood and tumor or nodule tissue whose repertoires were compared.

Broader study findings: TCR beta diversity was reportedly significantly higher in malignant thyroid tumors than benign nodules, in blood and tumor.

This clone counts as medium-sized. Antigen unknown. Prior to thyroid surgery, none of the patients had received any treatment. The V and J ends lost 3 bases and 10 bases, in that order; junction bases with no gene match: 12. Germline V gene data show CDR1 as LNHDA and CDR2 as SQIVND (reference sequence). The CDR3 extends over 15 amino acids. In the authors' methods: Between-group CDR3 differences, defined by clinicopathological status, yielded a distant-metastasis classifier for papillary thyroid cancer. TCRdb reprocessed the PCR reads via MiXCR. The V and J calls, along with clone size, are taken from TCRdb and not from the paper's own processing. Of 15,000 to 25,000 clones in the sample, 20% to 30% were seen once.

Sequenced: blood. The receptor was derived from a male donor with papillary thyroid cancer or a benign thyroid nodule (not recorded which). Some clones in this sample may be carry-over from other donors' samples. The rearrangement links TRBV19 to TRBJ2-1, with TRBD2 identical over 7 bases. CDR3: CASSMGGRAVEEQFF. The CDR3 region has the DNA TGTGCCAGTAGTATGGGTGGGAGGGCCGTAGAAGAGCAGTTCTTC.